This is a list of T cell receptor beta chains from one sample in a study of cytomegalovirus exposure and HLA in healthy donors. Profiled with immunoSEQ multiplex PCR; TCRdb holds only in-frame clones, not every one. The repertoire has about 140,000 clones, roughly 80% of them found once; the top ten carry 2% to 2.5%. The sequencing sample was made of PBMCs. These receptors were obtained from a man younger than 40 in good health and CMV-seronegative. CDR3s include the opening cysteine and the closing phenylalanine or tryptophan.

V gene,CDR3 protein
TRBV2,CASSEVPGAGELFF
TRBV12-5,CASGTGLAGYTDTQYF
TRBV28,CASNHGSPGELFF
TRBV7-3,CASRSGQGNTGELFF
TRBV7-2,CASSLQGDSYNEQFF
TRBV6-1,CASIERQYNEQFF
TRBV7-9,CASSSAGSGRTYNEQFF
TRBV30,CAWDRGLSGNTIYF
TRBV19,CASSIDPLAGVYEQYF
TRBV18,CASGRGEFGVTEAFF
TRBV19,CASGEGNQPQHF
TRBV19,CASSVVPGHTYEQYF
TRBV6-6,CASSLGSIYGYTF
TRBV7-9,CASSLNGQGEQYF
TRBV19,CASSQGSGTEAFF
TRBV21-1,CASTSIPGQRISYEQYF
TRBV28,CASSFQGNVNEKLFF
TRBV5-1,CASSPGQGPGELFF
TRBV5-1,CASSSRTGAVIRDTQYF
TRBV10-3,CAISEGGRAPDTQYF
TRBV11-2,CASSLDLNTGELFF
TRBV25-1,CANLTTSGANVLTF
TRBV11-3,CASSLSGGNTEAFF
TRBV5-1,CASSRGQGTYEQYF
TRBV7-7,CASSLEGGHEQYF
TRBV30,CAFQAGSVNTEAFF
TRBV5-1,CASSSGQGISYEQYF
TRBV2,CASGRWGGELFF
TRBV7-8,CASRLRTSTDTQYF
TRBV19,CASRRPDSSYNEQFF
TRBV5-8,CASSMSYYEQYF
TRBV29-1,CSVERTVRTEAFF
TRBV28,CASKSGGGGYEQYF
TRBV29-1,CSVRTANTGELFF
TRBV28,CASSIGDRGLTGELFF
TRBV28,CASSGQGWHEQYF
TRBV7-2,CASSPWTSYNNEQFF
TRBV7-8,CASSPAASYEQYF
TRBV2,CASSEEAGGGETQYF
TRBV4-1,CASSQDSLAGVKVSYEQYF
TRBV2,CASSWEREGNEQYF
TRBV2,CASSVSGTSVGDTQYF
TRBV7-2,CASSQLASYEQYF
TRBV4-2,CASSQRLDFNEQFF
TRBV6-5,CASSTLPGGGNTIYF
TRBV4-1,CASSQVLPGFGNTIYF
TRBV16,CASSQSGAQSGNTIYF
TRBV5-6,CASSYSGTVSLEQYF
TRBV9,CASSALPDSTEAFF
TRBV5-1,CASSLEGVTNTQYF
TRBV19,CASTSRGSDTGELFF
TRBV7-2,CASSALGLGHNEQYF
TRBV7-2,CASSLQGLVGNQPQHF
TRBV4-2,CASSHQGAGEKLFF
TRBV18,CASSPLDRGVNQPQHF
TRBV29-1,CSVERDRGQETQYF
TRBV7-9,CASTGQGTSTDTQYF
TRBV29-1,CSVEGTGEAFF